These 16 T cell receptor beta chains were sequenced from one sample in a study of T-cell memory formation after mild COVID-19 (dated by TCRdb to about 2021). Receptor amplification or capture employed 5' RACE. The instrument given in TCRdb is Illumina NovaSeq 6000. Using fastp at Q25 and MiXCR, TCRdb reprocessed the public reads and kept productive beta chains. Rows with one shared CDR3 protein collapse into an entry with the most common genes and DNA. Recorded for this sample are some 86,000 distinct CDR3 sequences; around a quarter of them occurred a single time. The ten largest clones add up to 35% to 50% of the sample. Sequencing was done on a sample of PBMCs or a T cell subset sorted from them (not recorded which). The receptors shown here come from a man between 18 and 29 years old who had mild COVID-19 (a few samples of this study predate the infection). The sample titles of this study are shuffled in the database, so cell type and time point are left out; the donor was told from shared clones.

The rearrangement joins TRBV24-1 to TRBJ1-5; D is unresolved. Germline V gene sequence: CDR1 KGHDR, CDR2 SFDVKD. Trimming left V 4 bases short and J 5 bases short, with 5 bases between. The CDR3 contains 12 residues. The CDR3 nucleotides are TGTGCCACCAGTGAGGAAGATCAGCCCCAGCATTTT. Translating gives CATSEEDQPQHF.

This clonotype was observed a handful of times. The genes are TRBV15 and TRBJ1-5; 8 nucleotides align to TRBD1. The junction had 5 bases not matched to a gene; V was cut back by 3 bases and J by 4 bases. Germline lookup yields CDR1 LNHNV and CDR2 YYDKDF (reference sequence). The CDR3 is made up of 15 amino acids. The CDR3 DNA reads TGTGCCACCAGCAGGGGGACAGGTTCTAATCAGCCCCAGCATTTT. Protein: CATSRGTGSNQPQHF.

The rearrangement joins TRBV15 to TRBJ2-3; either TRBD1 or TRBD2 may fit D (5 bases each). V was trimmed by 1 base and J by 7 bases, leaving 18 bases between them. This CDR3 is 16 amino acids long. Germline V gene sequence: CDR1 LNHNV, CDR2 YYDKDF (reference sequence). CDR3 DNA: TGTGCCACCAGCAGAGTAGCTACAGGAGAGGGAAATACGCAGTATTTT. Its protein product is CATSRVATGEGNTQYF.

This clonotype was counted ten times or more. The rearrangement uses TRBV11-2 and TRBJ2-3; TRBD2 agrees at 10 bases. Germline V gene sequence: CDR1 SGHAT, CDR2 FQNNGV. V was pared by 5 bases and J by 0 bases, with 8 bases of the junction left unmatched. This CDR3 has 17 amino acids. The CDR3: CASSPVQAGGSTDTQYF. The CDR3 region has the DNA TGTGCCAGCAGCCCCGTGCAAGCGGGGGGGAGCACAGATACGCAGTATTTT. Together with reference TRBV11-2 and TRBJ2-3, the CDR3 gives the full variable domain: EAGVAQSPRYKIIEKRQSVAFWCNPISGHATLYWYQQILGQGPKLLIQFQNNGVVDDSQLPKDRFSAERLKGVDSTLKIQPAKLEDSAVYLCASSPVQAGGSTDTQYFGPGTRLTVL.

A few counts support this clonotype. V gene TRBV7-2 combines with J gene TRBJ2-1, with unresolved D. The CDR3 covers 15 residues. Germline CDR1 is SGHTA and CDR2 is FQGNSA. V lost 2 bases and J 0 bases, leaving 8 bases between the germline ends. In DNA, the CDR3 is TGTGCCAGCAGCTTAAGTAGGAGCTCCTACAATGAGCAGTTCTTC. This gives the protein CASSLSRSSYNEQFF.

This clonotype was picked up a small number of times. The chain combines TRBV6-5 with TRBJ2-3, with 8 bases aligning to TRBD2. This CDR3 is 15 amino acids long. Looked up from germline, CDR1 is MNHEY and CDR2 is SVGAGI. Trimming at V came to 5 bases and at J to 3 bases, leaving 7 bases not matched to a gene. The CDR3 sequence is CASSPVGGGTDTQYF. The CDR3 nucleotides read TGTGCCAGCAGTCCCGTCGGGGGGGGAACAGATACGCAGTATTTT.

The rearrangement links TRBV25-1 to TRBJ2-7; 9 bases map to TRBD1. CDR1 and CDR2 from the germline V gene are MGHDK and SYGVNS. This CDR3 spans 15 amino acids. V dropped 8 bases and J dropped 4; count of bases not matched to a gene: 12. CDR3 sequence reads: CASRIPGQGLYEQYF. The DNA for the CDR3 is TGTGCCAGCCGGATCCCGGGACAGGGTTTGTACGAGCAGTACTTC.

V and J are TRBV7-2 and TRBJ1-2; the D is unclear. CDR1 is SGHTA, CDR2 FQGNSA, per germline. The CDR3 runs 14 residues. V lost 5 bases, J lost 3 bases, and 13 bases lay in between. The CDR3 DNA reads as TGTGCCAGCAGCCGCGTGATGGATGACTATGGCTACACCTTC. Translation gives CASSRVMDDYGYTF. Supplemented by reference TRBV7-2 and TRBJ1-2, the full variable domain reads GAGVSQSPSNKVTEKGKDVELRCDPISGHTALYWYRQSLGQGLEFLIYFQGNSAPDKSGLPSDRFSAERTGGSVSTLTIQRTQQEDSAVYLCASSRVMDDYGYTFGSGTRLTVV.

This chain joins TRBV7-2 and TRBJ2-5, with D perhaps TRBD1 (5 bases). This CDR3 is built from 15 residues. V dropped 4 bases and J dropped 5 bases, with 17 bases sitting between them. CDR1 and CDR2 from the germline V gene are SGHTA and FQGNSA. The CDR3 is CASSSAGRVRETQYF. The CDR3 nucleotides read TGTGCCAGCAGCTCAGCTGGCAGGGTGCGTGAGACCCAGTACTTC.

The J gene is TRBJ2-7, the V gene TRBV10-3; 9 positions agree with TRBD1. V gave up 3 bases and J gave up 2 bases; unmatched junction bases: 11. The CDR3 is made up of 17 amino acids. Germline assignment: CDR1 ENHRY and CDR2 SYGVKD. This CDR3 is CAISDHRQGEATYEQYV. CDR3 sequence (DNA): TGTGCCATCAGTGACCATCGACAGGGGGAAGCGACCTACGAGCAGTACGTC.

This clonotype was picked up a small number of times. The junction departs from the called germline gene at one end, perhaps through a read error. The J gene is TRBJ2-3, the V gene TRBV7-9; 10 positions match TRBD1. Germline lookup yields CDR1 SEHNR and CDR2 FQNEAQ (reference sequence). This CDR3 spans 14 amino acids. CDR3 coding DNA: TGTGCCAGCAGTTTAGGGACAGGGGTCGATACGCAGTATTTT. This sequence encodes CASSLGTGVDTQYF.

The chain couples TRBV7-6 to TRBJ1-6; maybe TRBD1 (6 bases). This CDR3 has 15 amino acids. Between the trimmed V and J ends, which lost 1 base and 7 bases, there was a span of 11 bases. The germline V gene encodes CDR1 SGHVS and CDR2 FNYEAQ. The CDR3 DNA sequence: TGTGCCAGCAGCTTAGGGGGGGCAGGAAATTCACCCCTCCACTTT. Its translation is CASSLGGAGNSPLHF.

This clonotype was seen ten or more times. V gene TRBV7-9 combines with J gene TRBJ2-1; TRBD2 matches 9 bases. Trimming took 4 bases from V and 9 from J; bases not matched to a gene: 10. CDR3 length: 15 amino acids. The V gene's germline CDR1 is SEHNR and CDR2 FQNEAQ (reference sequence). The CDR3 reads CASSSLAGGPGEQFF. The CDR3 DNA reads as TGTGCCAGCAGCTCCCTTGCGGGGGGGCCAGGTGAGCAGTTCTTC.

The V gene is TRBV7-9, the J gene TRBJ2-3, with D unresolved. Germline loops: CDR1 SEHNR, CDR2 FQNEAQ (reference sequence). Trimming left V 5 bases short and J 3 bases short, with 12 bases between. The CDR3 totals 14 residues. In DNA, the CDR3 is TGTGCCAGCAGCCCCCTCTTCCAAACAGATACGCAGTATTTT. Amino acid sequence: CASSPLFQTDTQYF.

Ten or more counts support this clonotype. The gene calls are TRBV7-2 and TRBJ2-3, with TRBD2 matching 8 bases. Germline assignment: CDR1 SGHTA and CDR2 FQGNSA. J lost 5 bases, V lost 3 bases, and 7 bases had no gene match. CDR3 length equals 15 residues. This chain's CDR3 is CASSLGRGVVDTQYF. CDR3 DNA: TGTGCCAGCAGCTTGGGGCGGGGGGTGGTAGATACGCAGTATTTT.

Many counts were recorded for this clonotype. This chain uses TRBV7-9 with TRBJ1-5; D remains unclear. Germline CDR1 and CDR2: SEHNR and FQNEAQ (reference sequence). With 6 bases removed from V and 4 bases from J, the gap between germline ends came to 10 bases. The CDR3 runs 13 residues. The CDR3: CASSLPGNQPQHF. Here the CDR3 DNA reads TGTGCCAGCAGTCTTCCGGGGAATCAGCCCCAGCATTTT.